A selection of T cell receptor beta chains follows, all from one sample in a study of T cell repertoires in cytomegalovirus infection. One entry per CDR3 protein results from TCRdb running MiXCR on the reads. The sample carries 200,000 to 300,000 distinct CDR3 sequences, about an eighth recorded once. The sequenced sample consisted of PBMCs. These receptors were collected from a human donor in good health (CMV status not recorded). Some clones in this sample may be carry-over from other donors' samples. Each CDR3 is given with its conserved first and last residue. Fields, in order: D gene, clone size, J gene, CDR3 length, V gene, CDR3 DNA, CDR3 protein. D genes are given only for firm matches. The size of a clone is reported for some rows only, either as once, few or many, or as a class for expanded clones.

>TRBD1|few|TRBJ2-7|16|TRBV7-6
TGTGCCAGCAGCTCGGTAGGGGGGACAGGGGTCTACGAGCAGTACTTC
CASSSVGGTGVYEQYF
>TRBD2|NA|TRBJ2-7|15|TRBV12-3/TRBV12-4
TGTGCCAGCAGTTTACAATCCGGGACTAGCATCGAGCAGTACTTC
CASSLQSGTSIEQYF
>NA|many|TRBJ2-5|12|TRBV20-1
TGCAAAGCGGCAGACCGGCTGGAGACCCAGTACTTC
CKAADRLETQYF
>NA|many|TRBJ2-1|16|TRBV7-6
TGTGCCAGCAGCTTAGGGAGAAGGGGTTCCTACAATGAGCAGTTCTTC
CASSLGRRGSYNEQFF
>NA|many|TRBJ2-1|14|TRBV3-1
TGTGCCAGCAGCCGACCGACGGACCGCCGTGGGCAGTTCTTC
CASSRPTDRRGQFF
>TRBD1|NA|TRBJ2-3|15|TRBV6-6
TGTGCCAGCAGTAAACAGGGGGACGGAGCAGATACGCAGTATTTT
CASSKQGDGADTQYF
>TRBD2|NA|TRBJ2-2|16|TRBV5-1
TGCGCCAGCAGCCCTCTTAGCGGGGTGAACACCGGGGAGCTGTTTTTT
CASSPLSGVNTGELFF
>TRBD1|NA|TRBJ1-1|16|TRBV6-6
TGTGCCAGCAGTCCCAACAGGGGAGGGGTGAACACTGAAGCTTTCTTT
CASSPNRGGVNTEAFF
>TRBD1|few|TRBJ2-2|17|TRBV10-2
TGCGCCAGCAGTGAGGAATCCCGGACAGGTTCCACCGGGGAGCTGTTTTTT
CASSEESRTGSTGELFF
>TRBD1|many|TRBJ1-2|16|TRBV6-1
TGTGCCAGCAGTCCCACTACCGGGACAGGAGCCTATGGCTACACCTTC
CASSPTTGTGAYGYTF
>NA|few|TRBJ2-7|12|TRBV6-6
TGTGCCAGCAGGGAGACTAGTTACGAGCAGTACTTC
CASRETSYEQYF
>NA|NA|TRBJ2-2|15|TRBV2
TGTGCCTCCGCAGAGGGGGGGCCGTGGACCGGGGAGCTGTTTTTT
CASAEGGPWTGELFF
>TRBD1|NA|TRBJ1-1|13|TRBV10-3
TGTGCCGCCGGACAGGGGACGACCTCTGAAGCTTTCTTT
CAAGQGTTSEAFF
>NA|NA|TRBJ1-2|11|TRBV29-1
TGCAGCGTTGAGGACCACTTTGGCTACACCTTC
CSVEDHFGYTF
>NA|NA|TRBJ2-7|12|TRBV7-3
TGTGCCAGCAGCCCCGGAACCTACAAGCAGTACTTC
CASSPGTYKQYF
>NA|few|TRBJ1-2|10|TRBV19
TGTGCCAGTAGTTCCAATGGCTACACCTTC
CASSSNGYTF
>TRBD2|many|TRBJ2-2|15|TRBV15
TGTGCCACCAGCAGAGATCTAGCGGGAGACGGGGAGCTGTTTTTT
CATSRDLAGDGELFF
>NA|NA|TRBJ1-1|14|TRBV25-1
TGTGCCAGCAGTGAGGAGGGACCGAACACTGAAGCTTTCTTT
CASSEEGPNTEAFF
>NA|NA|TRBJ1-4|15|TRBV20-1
TGCAGTGCTAAAAGGAGTGGGGGATATAATGAAAAACTGTTTTTT
CSAKRSGGYNEKLFF
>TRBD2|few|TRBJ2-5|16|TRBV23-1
TGCGCCAGCAGTCAATCTCTAGCGGGAGAACGGGAGACCCAGTACTTC
CASSQSLAGERETQYF
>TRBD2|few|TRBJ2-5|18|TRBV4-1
TGCGCCAGCAGCCACCGATCGGGGGGGCTTGAAATCCTAGAGACCCAGTACTTC
CASSHRSGGLEILETQYF
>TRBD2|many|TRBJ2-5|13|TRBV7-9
TGTGCCAGCCGGCTAGCGGGACAAGAGACCCAGTACTTC
CASRLAGQETQYF
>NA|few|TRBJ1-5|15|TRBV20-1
TGCAGTGCTAGATTCGGGGGCTCTGGGTGGCAGCCCCAGCATTTT
CSARFGGSGWQPQHF
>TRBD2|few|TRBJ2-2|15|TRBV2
TGTGCCAGCAGGGGAGCGGGAGCGGGCACCGGGGAGCTGTTTTTT
CASRGAGAGTGELFF
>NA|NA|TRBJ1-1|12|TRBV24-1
TGTGCCACCAGTGAGTCGACAGGTGAAGCTTTCTTT
CATSESTGEAFF
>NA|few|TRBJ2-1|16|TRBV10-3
TGTGCCATCAGTGAGCCGGGGACAGCTCGGGGGAATGAGCAGTTCTTC
CAISEPGTARGNEQFF
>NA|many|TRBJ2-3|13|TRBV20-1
TGCAGTGCAGAGAGGGGGAGCACAGATACGCAGTATTTT
CSAERGSTDTQYF
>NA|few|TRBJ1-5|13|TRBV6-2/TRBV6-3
TGTGCCAGCAGTAGCTCGGGGTTTCAGCCCCAGCATTTT
CASSSSGFQPQHF
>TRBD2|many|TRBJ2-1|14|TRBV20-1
TGCAGTGCCGGGGGGACTAGCGGGAGGGAAGAGCAGTTCTTC
CSAGGTSGREEQFF
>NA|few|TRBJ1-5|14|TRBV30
TGTGCCTGGAGTCCGGGGTTGAGCAATCAGCCCCAGCATTTT
CAWSPGLSNQPQHF
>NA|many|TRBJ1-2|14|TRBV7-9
TGTGCCAGCAGCCCGAACAGCTTCAACTATGGCTACACCTTC
CASSPNSFNYGYTF
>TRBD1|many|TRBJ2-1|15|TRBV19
TGTGCCAGTAGTATGAGGGGGCTGGCCTACAATGAGCAGTTCTTC
CASSMRGLAYNEQFF
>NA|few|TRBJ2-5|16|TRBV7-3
TGTGCCAGCAGCTCTTGGGGGACCCCCCTCCAAGAGACCCAGTACTTC
CASSSWGTPLQETQYF
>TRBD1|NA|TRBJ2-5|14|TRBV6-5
TGTGCCAGCAGGCGACAGGGCCTCCAAGAGACCCAGTACTTC
CASRRQGLQETQYF
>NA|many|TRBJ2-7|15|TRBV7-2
TGTGCCAGCAGCCCCCGACAGGGACTCAGCTACGAGCAGTACTTC
CASSPRQGLSYEQYF